This TCR beta chain was recovered during a study of cytomegalovirus exposure and HLA in healthy donors. Study-wide points: A few of the chains that were CMV-associated were confirmed in vitro to be specific for CMV antigens. The study put about 180 TCR beta chains on its list as cytomegalovirus-associated. Accounts indicate the classifier identified cytomegalovirus status with strong specificity and sensitivity.

Comment on this clone: As yet, its antigen is unknown.

TCRdb's table, derived via immunoSEQ multiplex PCR, lists solely in-frame clones and lacks some. The sample lists 150,000 to 200,000 clones, about 86% seen once, with about 2.3% in the top ten. This CDR3 has 13 amino acids. CDR1 and CDR2 from the germline V gene are SNHLY and FYNNEI. Trimming left V 6 bases short and J 3 bases short, with 9 bases between. From the approximately 110-subject validation cohort, which was separate from the roughly 700-subject first cohort, the donors were drawn. This chain joins TRBV2 and TRBJ2-1; D may be TRBD2 (5 bases). The sample was PBMCs. The sequence came from a woman under 30 in good health and CMV-seronegative. The CDR3 loop is CASRYRDYNEQFF. CDR3 in DNA: TGTGCCAGCAGGTACCGGGACTACAATGAGCAGTTCTTC.